This TCR beta chain is from a study of blood T cell repertoires in COVID-19. The overall study: Researchers got acute and convalescent COVID-19 samples from the United States, Italy and Spain. The analysed material was cDNA or gDNA that came from T cells, B-cell-depleted T cells, or PBMCs.

Study processing details: Reference gene primer amplification gave nucleated cell count estimates. The repertoire was sequenced with immunoSEQ multiplex PCR; TCRdb's copy has only in-frame clones and lacks some. V, J and clone size are those of that table, while D and trimming were read from the DNA. The data contain approximately 150,000 clones, around 85% of them singletons. The germline V gene has CDR1 LNHNV and CDR2 YYDKDF (reference sequence). The V end was cut by 0 bases, the J end by 4 bases, with 10 bases between. The CDR3 runs 14 residues. The TCR comes from a man between 70 and 80 years old with acute or convalescent COVID-19. The chain couples TRBV15 to TRBJ2-7; perhaps TRBD1 as D (6 bases). Material: peripheral blood. The CDR3 reads CATSRDRDIYEQYF. The CDR3, as DNA: TGTGCCACCAGCAGAGATCGGGACATATACGAGCAGTACTTC.